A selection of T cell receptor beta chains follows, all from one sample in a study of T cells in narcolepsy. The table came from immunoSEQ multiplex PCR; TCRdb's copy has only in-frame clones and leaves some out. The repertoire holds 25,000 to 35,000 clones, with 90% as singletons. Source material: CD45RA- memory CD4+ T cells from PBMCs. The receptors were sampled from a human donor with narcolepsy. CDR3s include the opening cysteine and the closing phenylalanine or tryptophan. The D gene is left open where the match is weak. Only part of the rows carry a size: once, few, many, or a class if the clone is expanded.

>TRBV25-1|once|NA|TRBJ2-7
CASSEPPGDRYF
TGTGCCAGCAGTGAACCCCCCGGGGATCGGTACTTC
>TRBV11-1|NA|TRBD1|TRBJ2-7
CASSSGGNRGPNEQYF
TGTGCCAGCAGCTCTGGAGGAAACAGGGGTCCAAACGAGCAGTACTTC
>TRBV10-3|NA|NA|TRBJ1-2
CATADSNYGYTF
TGTGCCACCGCCGACAGTAACTATGGCTACACCTTC
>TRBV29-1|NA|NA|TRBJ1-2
CSVEEQGLTGYTF
TGCAGCGTTGAAGAACAGGGCCTGACTGGCTACACCTTC
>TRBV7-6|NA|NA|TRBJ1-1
CASSLASTVNTEAFF
TGTGCCAGCAGCTTAGCGTCCACGGTGAACACTGAAGCTTTCTTT
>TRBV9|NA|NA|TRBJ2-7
CASSVSPGSYEQYF
TGTGCCAGCAGCGTTTCCCCAGGTTCCTACGAGCAGTACTTC
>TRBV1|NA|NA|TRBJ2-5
CTSSQELAGDGETQYF
TGCACCAGCAGCCAAGAGTTAGCGGGAGACGGAGAGACCCAGTACTTC
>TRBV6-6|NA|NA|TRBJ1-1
CASSYFAWNTEAFF
TGTGCCAGCAGTTACTTCGCGTGGAACACTGAAGCTTTCTTT
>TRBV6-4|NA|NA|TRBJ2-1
CASSDSYSASSEQFF
TGTGCCAGCAGTGACTCGTATTCGGCCTCCTCCGAGCAGTTCTTC
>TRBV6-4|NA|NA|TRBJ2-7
CASSDSRSEQYF
TGTGCCAGCAGTGACTCGAGGTCCGAGCAGTACTTC
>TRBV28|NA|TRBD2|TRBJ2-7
CASLRDGGSYEQYF
TGTGCCAGCCTCCGGGACGGGGGGTCCTACGAGCAGTACTTC
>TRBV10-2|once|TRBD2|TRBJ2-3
CASSDLAGAGDTQYF
TGCGCCAGCAGTGACCTAGCGGGAGCAGGGGATACGCAGTATTTT
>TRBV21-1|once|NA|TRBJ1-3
CASEAGNTIYF
TGTGCCAGCGAGGCTGGAAACACCATATATTTT
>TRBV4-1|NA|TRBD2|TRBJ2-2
CASSQGGTARGELFF
TGCGCCAGCAGCCAGGGGGGGACTGCCCGAGGGGAGCTGTTTTTT
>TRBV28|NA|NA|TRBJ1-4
CASGESGATNEKLFF
TGTGCCAGCGGGGAGAGCGGTGCAACTAATGAAAAACTGTTTTTT
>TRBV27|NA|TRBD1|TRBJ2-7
CASSHRTGTYEQHF
TGTGCCAGCAGCCACCGGACAGGGACCTACGAGCAGCACTTC
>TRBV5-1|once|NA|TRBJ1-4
CASSLAAIGVRSNEKLFF
TGCGCCAGCAGCTTGGCCGCGATTGGGGTCCGCTCTAATGAAAAACTGTTTTTT
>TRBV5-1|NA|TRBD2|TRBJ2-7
CASSSSGGGSPEQYF
TGCGCCAGCTCGTCGTCGGGCGGGGGGTCCCCAGAGCAGTACTTC
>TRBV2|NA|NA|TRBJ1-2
CASRRDGLILRYTF
TGTGCCAGCAGGAGGGACGGATTAATCCTACGCTACACCTTC
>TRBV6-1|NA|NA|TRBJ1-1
CASSAAGGLSFF
TGTGCCAGCAGTGCAGCGGGGGGGTTGTCTTTCTTT
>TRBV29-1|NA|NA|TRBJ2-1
CSAVSTGKGNNEQFF
TGCAGCGCCGTGTCCACAGGGAAGGGAAACAATGAGCAGTTCTTC
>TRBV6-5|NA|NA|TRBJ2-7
CASSEGPANYEQYF
TGTGCCAGCAGTGAAGGGCCGGCGAACTACGAGCAGTACTTC